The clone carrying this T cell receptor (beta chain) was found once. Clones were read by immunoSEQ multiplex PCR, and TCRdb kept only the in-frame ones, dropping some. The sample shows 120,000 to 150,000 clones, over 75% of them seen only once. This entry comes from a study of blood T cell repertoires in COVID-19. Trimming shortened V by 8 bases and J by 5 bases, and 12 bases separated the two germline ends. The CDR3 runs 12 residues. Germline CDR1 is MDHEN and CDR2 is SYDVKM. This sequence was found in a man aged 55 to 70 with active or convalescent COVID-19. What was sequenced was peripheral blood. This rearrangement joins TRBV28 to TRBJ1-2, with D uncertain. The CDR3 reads CASGEGGYGYTF. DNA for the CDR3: TGTGCCAGCGGCGAGGGAGGGTATGGCTACACCTTC.